The 20 T cell receptor beta chains in this list originate from one sample, sequenced in a study of T cell repertoires in cytomegalovirus infection. TCRdb called the reads again in MiXCR, with one record for every CDR3 protein. The table includes 200,000 to 250,000 distinct CDR3 sequences, around two fifths detected once. Their antigens remain unidentified. Sequencing used CD8+ T cells from cultured PBMCs, obtained from culture after CMV antigen stimulation. These receptors originate from a human donor in good health (CMV status not recorded). Some clones in this sample may be carry-over from other donors' samples.

In its sample, this clonotype was seen a few times. The chain carries TRBV4-2 and TRBJ1-4, with D unresolved. The CDR3 has 16 residues. Trimming shortened V by 0 bases and J by 1 base, and 9 bases separated the two germline ends. Germline V CDR1 and CDR2: LGHNA, YNFKEQ. The CDR3: CASSQDSWLTNEKLFF. CDR3 nucleotide sequence: TGTGCCAGCAGCCAAGATTCGTGGTTAACTAATGAAAAACTGTTTTTT.

The chain uses TRBV10-3 and TRBJ1-1; tentatively, D is TRBD1 (6 bases). Trimming shortened V by 4 bases and J by 5 bases, and 14 bases separated the two germline ends. Germline CDR1 and CDR2: ENHRY and SYGVKD. The CDR3 has 14 amino acids. This CDR3 is CAISVGGRNTEAFF. In DNA, the CDR3 is TGTGCCATCAGTGTGGGGGGCCGTAATACTGAAGCTTTCTTT.

This chain links TRBV7-2 with TRBJ2-5, with D tentatively TRBD1 or TRBD2 (5 bases each). This CDR3 comprises 13 residues. Germline assignment: CDR1 SGHTA and CDR2 FQGNSA. V was shortened by 1 base and J by 5 bases, with 8 bases between the two germline ends. The chain's CDR3 is CASSLDGTETQYF. The CDR3 DNA reads as TGTGCCAGCAGCTTAGACGGGACGGAGACCCAGTACTTC. Drawing the rest from reference TRBV7-2 and TRBJ2-5, the complete variable domain is GAGVSQSPSNKVTEKGKDVELRCDPISGHTALYWYRQSLGQGLEFLIYFQGNSAPDKSGLPSDRFSAERTGGSVSTLTIQRTQQEDSAVYLCASSLDGTETQYFGPGTRLLVL.

The genes are TRBV12-3 or TRBV12-4 and TRBJ2-7; D is uncertain. The CDR3 runs to 13 residues. V was cut by 6 bases and J by 3 bases, with 12 bases left in between. The CDR3 reads CASSLSANYEQYF. The CDR3 DNA sequence: TGTGCCAGCAGCTTATCGGCAAACTACGAGCAGTACTTC.

This clonotype occurred a few times. This rearrangement joins TRBV28 to TRBJ2-7; D might be TRBD1 (5 bases). V was trimmed by 7 bases and J by 1 base, leaving 14 bases between them. This CDR3 spans 14 amino acids. Germline assignment: CDR1 MDHEN and CDR2 SYDVKM. CDR3 sequence reads: CASTATDTSYEQYF. CDR3 nucleotides: TGTGCCAGCACCGCGACGGACACGTCCTACGAGCAGTACTTC.

V gene TRBV11-2 combines with J gene TRBJ2-7, with D possibly TRBD2 on 5 matching bases. Between the trimmed V and J ends, which lost 4 bases and 6 bases, there was a span of 13 bases. The CDR3 is 13 amino acids. Germline CDR1 is SGHAT and CDR2 is FQNNGV. This CDR3 reads CASSSGSRGEQYF. DNA for the CDR3: TGTGCCAGCAGCTCTGGGAGTCGGGGCGAGCAGTACTTC. The full variable domain, its missing parts supplied by reference TRBV11-2 and TRBJ2-7, is EAGVAQSPRYKIIEKRQSVAFWCNPISGHATLYWYQQILGQGPKLLIQFQNNGVVDDSQLPKDRFSAERLKGVDSTLKIQPAKLEDSAVYLCASSSGSRGEQYFGPGTRLTVT.

On this clonotype: The junction does not match germline at one end; this may be a read error. The gene calls are TRBV7-2 and TRBJ1-1; TRBD1 is a possible D gene (5 bases). The CDR3 is made up of 16 amino acids. The germline gives CDR1 SGHTA, CDR2 FQGNSA. The CDR3 protein is CASSLDARGSNTEAFF. CDR3 nucleotide sequence: TGTGCAAGCAGCTTAGATGCGAGGGGCTCGAACACTGAAGCTTTCTTT.

The chain couples TRBV7-6 to TRBJ2-7, with D tentatively TRBD1 (5 bases). This CDR3 region has 15 residues. Trimming took off 1 base at V and 0 bases at J, with 10 bases between the two ends. Germline V gene lookup returns CDR1 SGHVS and CDR2 FNYEAQ. Here the CDR3 reads CASSLGQPRSYEQYF. In DNA, the CDR3 is TGTGCCAGCAGCTTAGGACAGCCGCGCTCCTACGAGCAGTACTTC.

V gene TRBV7-8 combines with J gene TRBJ1-6, with TRBD1 matching over 10 bases. The V and J ends lost 2 bases and 7 bases, in that order; junction bases with no gene match: 5. The CDR3 is made up of 16 amino acids. Germline CDR1 is SGHVS and CDR2 is FQNEAQ. The CDR3 spells CASSLKTGGGNSPLHF. In DNA, the CDR3 is TGTGCCAGCAGCTTAAAGACAGGGGGCGGGAATTCACCCCTCCACTTT.

This clonotype was seen a handful of times. The V call is TRBV6-1, the J call TRBJ1-1; D is unclear. CDR1 MNHNS and CDR2 SASEGT come from the germline V gene. The CDR3 contains 13 residues. Deletions cut 8 bases from V and 0 bases from J, with 10 bases between. DNA for the CDR3: TGTGCCAGCTTGGGGTTGCTGAACACTGAAGCTTTCTTT. Translation gives CASLGLLNTEAFF.

V is TRBV7-9 and J is TRBJ1-6; D possibly corresponds to TRBD1 (5 bases). The CDR3 covers 15 residues. V was shortened by 5 bases and J by 6 bases, with 14 bases between the two germline ends. Per germline, CDR1 SEHNR and CDR2 FQNEAQ (reference sequence). The CDR3 reads CASSRPGTVNSPLHF. In DNA, the CDR3 is TGTGCCAGCAGCCGACCCGGGACCGTTAATTCACCCCTCCACTTT.

The rearrangement joins TRBV6-2 or TRBV6-3 to TRBJ1-2, with 8 positions matching TRBD1. The CDR3 covers 14 residues. J lost 4 bases, V lost 2 bases, and 3 bases had no gene match. The germline V gene encodes CDR1 MNHEY and CDR2 SVGEGT. The CDR3, as DNA: TGTGCCAGCAGTTACGGCCAGGGGGCCTATGGCTACACCTTC. This encodes CASSYGQGAYGYTF.

J is TRBJ2-3 and V is TRBV28, with 10 bases matching TRBD2. V was clipped by 1 base and J by 1 base; unmatched bases: 5. Per germline, CDR1 MDHEN and CDR2 SYDVKM. The CDR3 runs to 17 residues. Here the CDR3 DNA reads TGTGCCAGCAGTTTATCCCCGGGACTAGCGCGCACAGATACGCAGTATTTT. This translates into CASSLSPGLARTDTQYF. The full variable domain, rest sourced from reference TRBV28 and TRBJ2-3, is DVKVTQSSRYLVKRTGEKVFLECVQDMDHENMFWYRQDPGLGLRLIYFSYDVKMKEKGDIPEGYSVSREKKERFSLILESASTNQTSMYLCASSLSPGLARTDTQYFGPGTRLTVL.

In its sample, this clonotype was seen a few times. This chain uses TRBV7-3 with TRBJ1-1; TRBD1 is a possible D gene (5 bases). The CDR3 is made up of 14 amino acids. V was trimmed by 5 bases and J by 7 bases, leaving 17 bases between them. Germline V gene lookup returns CDR1 SGHTA and CDR2 FQGTGA. The CDR3: CASSPSGTFREAFF. For the CDR3, the DNA is TGTGCCAGCAGCCCGTCCGGGACCTTCCGTGAAGCTTTCTTT.

The V and J genes are TRBV4-1 and TRBJ2-5; no firm D call. CDR1 is MGHRA and CDR2 is YSYEKL in the germline V gene. V gave up 4 bases and J gave up 3 bases, with 12 bases separating them. This CDR3 contains 14 residues. Written as DNA, the CDR3 is TGCGCCAGCAGCCCACTACCGGCAGAAGAGACCCAGTACTTC. Translated, it gives CASSPLPAEETQYF.

This clonotype was found a few times. This chain links TRBV7-6 with TRBJ2-1; TRBD2 agrees at 13 bases. V shed 5 bases and J 1 base; nucleotides not matched to a gene: 11. Germline V lookup: CDR1 SGHVS, CDR2 FNYEAQ. CDR3 size: 19 residues. The CDR3 region is CASSRLAGGHEVSYNEQFF. The CDR3 nucleotides are TGTGCCAGCAGCCGACTAGCGGGGGGACATGAGGTTTCCTACAATGAGCAGTTCTTC.

The rearrangement links TRBV7-9 to TRBJ2-7, with TRBD1 as a possible D gene (7 bases). Germline assignment: CDR1 SEHNR and CDR2 FQNEAQ (reference sequence). The CDR3 spans 14 residues. V lost 7 bases, J lost 3 bases, and 16 bases lay in between. The CDR3 here is CASTPQGRNYEQYF. CDR3 DNA sequence: TGTGCCAGCACCCCACAGGGGAGGAACTACGAGCAGTACTTC.

The chain joins TRBV3-1 to TRBJ1-6, with 9 bases that match TRBD1. Germline V gives CDR1 LGHDT, CDR2 YNNKEL (reference sequence). The trim removed 2 bases at V and 9 bases at J, leaving 8 bases unmatched. CDR3 length: 16 residues. CDR3 sequence reads: CASSQSSGTGSSPLHF. CDR3 DNA: TGTGCCAGCAGCCAATCTTCCGGGACAGGGAGTTCACCCCTCCACTTT.

This clonotype was picked up a small number of times. The V gene is TRBV7-9, the J gene TRBJ2-2; possible D gene TRBD2, 7 bases. Germline V gene sequence: CDR1 SEHNR, CDR2 FQNEAQ (reference sequence). The CDR3 sequence is 17 residues long. Between the trimmed V and J ends, which lost 5 bases and 3 bases, there was a span of 19 bases. The CDR3 sequence: CASSAWGGGIDTGELFF. The CDR3 nucleotides are TGTGCCAGCAGCGCATGGGGCGGGGGCATAGACACCGGGGAGCTGTTTTTT.

The chain joins TRBV13 to TRBJ2-4, with D tentatively TRBD1 (5 bases). The germline gives CDR1 PRHDT, CDR2 FYEKMQ (reference sequence). The CDR3 length is 18 residues. V was pared by 4 bases and J by 0 bases, with 19 bases between. The CDR3: CASSSLDPGKRAKNIQYF. DNA for the CDR3: TGTGCCAGCAGCTCATTGGACCCAGGGAAACGAGCCAAAAACATTCAGTACTTC.